The 30 T cell receptor beta chains in this list originate from one sample, sequenced in a study of shared clonotypes between healthy human individuals. Sequenced by immunoSEQ multiplex PCR; TCRdb stores in-frame clones only, minus some. The profile shows some 1,100,000 clones, about four fifths of them singletons. The sample was memory CD4+ T cells from PBMCs. Sample subset: CD45RA-negative fraction. These TCRs come from a man aged 18 to 35 in good health. Some clones in this sample may be carry-over from other donors' samples.

This rearrangement joins TRBV7-9 to TRBJ1-4, with D perhaps TRBD1 (6 bases). The CDR3 is 15 residues long. Germline V gene data show CDR1 as SEHNR and CDR2 as FQNEAQ (reference sequence). V lost 4 bases and J lost 6, with 15 bases in between. CDR3 in amino acids: CASSWQGKGDEKLFF. The CDR3 nucleotides read TGTGCCAGCAGCTGGCAGGGGAAGGGGGATGAAAAACTGTTTTTT.

The chain employs TRBV30 and TRBJ2-3; D not resolved. The CDR3 is 14 residues long. Trimming removed 3 bases at V and 0 bases at J, with 10 bases between. CDR1 is GTSNPN and CDR2 is SVGIG in the germline V gene (reference sequence). The CDR3 region has the DNA TGTGCCTGGAGGGTCGACCCTAGCACAGATACGCAGTATTTT. Its protein product is CAWRVDPSTDTQYF. Full variable domain (missing parts from reference TRBV30 and TRBJ2-3): SQTIHQWPATLVQPVGSPLSLECTVEGTSNPNLYWYRQAAGRGLQLLFYSVGIGQISSEVPQNLSASRPQDRQFILSSKKLLLSDSGFYLCAWRVDPSTDTQYFGPGTRLTVL.

This clone was recorded a few times. This chain links TRBV16 with TRBJ1-2; D remains unclear. The V gene lost 2 bases and the J gene lost 6 bases, with 4 bases spanning the gap. The CDR3 covers 11 residues. Germline values: CDR1 KGHSY, CDR2 FQNENV. CDR3 sequence reads: CASSQTDGYTF. The DNA of the CDR3 is TGTGCCAGCAGCCAAACCGATGGCTACACCTTC.

The rearrangement joins TRBV4-3 to TRBJ2-2; D is uncertain. V was cut by 0 bases and J by 4 bases, with 6 bases left in between. CDR3 length: 14 residues. Germline CDR1 is LGHNA and CDR2 is YSLEER. Here the CDR3 reads CASSQDSLTGELFF. In DNA form, the CDR3 reads TGCGCCAGCAGCCAAGATAGTCTCACCGGGGAGCTGTTTTTT.

The chain couples TRBV5-6 to TRBJ2-7; D remains unclear. CDR3 length: 13 residues. Germline V gives CDR1 SGHDT, CDR2 YYEEEE. Trimming cost V 3 bases and J 0 bases, with 7 bases left between them. The CDR3 DNA reads TGTGCCAGCAGCTCACCGAGCTCCTACGAGCAGTACTTC. Its protein is CASSSPSSYEQYF.

The rearrangement joins TRBV19 to TRBJ2-2; D remains unclear. The V end was cut by 1 base, the J end by 0 bases, with 12 bases between. Germline CDR1 LNHDA, CDR2 SQIVND (reference sequence). The CDR3 has 17 residues. CDR3 nucleotides: TGTGCCAGTAGTATAGGTGGTAGAGTCGCGAACACCGGGGAGCTGTTTTTT. It yields the protein CASSIGGRVANTGELFF.

There are a few counts of this clone. The chain joins TRBV9 to TRBJ2-2, with 7 bases matching TRBD2. J gave up 3 bases and V 1 base, and 0 bases lay outside the gene matches. Germline V gene data show CDR1 as SGDLS and CDR2 as YYNGEE. The CDR3 is made up of 14 amino acids. Here the CDR3 reads CASSVLADTGELFF. The CDR3 DNA is TGTGCCAGCAGCGTACTAGCGGACACCGGGGAGCTGTTTTTT.

The CDR3 is CASSEHRAGEKLFF. The CDR3 DNA is TGTGCCAGCAGTGAACACAGGGCGGGGGAAAAACTGTTTTTT. The chain carries TRBV6-1 and TRBJ1-4, with a possible D match to TRBD1 (6 bases). V was shortened by 2 bases and J by 8 bases, with 12 bases between the two germline ends. The CDR3 spans 14 residues. In germline, CDR1 is MNHNS, CDR2 SASEGT.

This clone was seen a single time. This chain connects TRBV7-3 to TRBJ2-3, with D possibly being TRBD1 or TRBD2 (6 bases each). There are 15 residues in the CDR3. Trimming left V 10 bases short and J 6 bases short, with 23 bases between. In germline, CDR1 is SGHTA, CDR2 FQGTGA. CDR3 residues: CATSETGHSGDTQYF. The CDR3 region has the DNA TGTGCCACCTCAGAAACGGGACACAGCGGGGATACGCAGTATTTT.

To note about this clone: It may be a read error: a sequence one base away is much more abundant. The genes are TRBV2 and TRBJ2-2; perhaps D is TRBD1 or TRBD2 (6 bases each). CDR1 is SNHLY, CDR2 FYNNEI, per germline. This CDR3 has 15 amino acids. The V gene lost 6 bases and the J gene lost 1 base, with 12 bases spanning the gap. CDR3 sequence reads: CASRGRGRNTGELFF. The CDR3 region has the DNA TGTGCCAGCAGAGGACGGGGGCGGAACACCGGGGAGCTGTTTTTT.

The chain joins TRBV10-3 to TRBJ2-2; 11 bases are shared with TRBD2. The trim removed 6 bases at V and 1 base at J, leaving 4 bases unmatched. The CDR3 sequence is 16 residues long. The V gene's germline CDR1 is ENHRY and CDR2 SYGVKD. The CDR3 reads CAIRGGLAGNTGELFF. DNA for the CDR3: TGTGCCATCAGGGGAGGACTAGCGGGGAACACCGGGGAGCTGTTTTTT.

The V and J genes are TRBV11-3 and TRBJ2-5, with TRBD2 matching over 10 bases. The germline CDR1 and CDR2 sequences are SGHNT and YENEEA. J was trimmed by 3 bases and V by 6 bases; bases with no gene match: 4. The CDR3 loop spans 14 amino acids. The CDR3 sequence is CASSTTSGEETQYF. DNA of the CDR3: TGTGCCAGCAGTACTACTAGCGGGGAAGAGACCCAGTACTTC.

The genes are TRBV5-1 and TRBJ1-4; TRBD1 aligns across 8 bases. Looked up from germline, CDR1 is SGHRS and CDR2 is YFSETQ. With V trimmed by 3 bases and J by 12 bases, 13 bases remained unmatched. The CDR3 is 15 residues long. CDR3 bases: TGCGCCAGCAGCTCTACCAGTGGGGCACAGGGGGAACTGTTTTTT. It translates to CASSSTSGAQGELFF. Full variable domain (missing parts from reference TRBV5-1 and TRBJ1-4): KAGVTQTPRYLIKTRGQQVTLSCSPISGHRSVSWYQQTPGQGLQFLFEYFSETQRNKGNFPGRFSGRQFSNSRSEMNVSTLELGDSALYLCASSSTSGAQGELFFGSGTQLSVL.

V gene TRBV5-1 combines with J gene TRBJ2-1; D remains unclear. V was trimmed by 2 bases and J by 4 bases, leaving 10 bases between them. CDR1 and CDR2 (germline): SGHRS, YFSETQ. The CDR3 contains 14 residues. Written as DNA, the CDR3 is TGCGCCAGCAGCTTAGGGTCCATATACAATGAGCAGTTCTTC. This encodes CASSLGSIYNEQFF.

To note about this clone: Other DNA sequences from this sample encode an identical CDR3 as well. The genes are TRBV5-1 and TRBJ2-7, with 8 bases aligning to TRBD2. The CDR3 extends over 15 amino acids. V dropped 0 bases and J dropped 0; count of bases not matched to a gene: 2. Germline V lookup: CDR1 SGHRS, CDR2 YFSETQ. CDR3 amino acids: CASSLGGRSSYEQYF. In DNA, the CDR3 is TGCGCCAGCAGCTTGGGCGGGAGGAGCTCCTACGAGCAGTACTTC.

V usage is TRBV9 and J usage is TRBJ1-5; D may be TRBD1 (6 bases). Trimming pared 3 bases from V and 5 bases from J, leaving 9 bases between. The CDR3 length is 13 residues. The germline V gene has CDR1 SGDLS and CDR2 YYNGEE. CDR3 loop: CASSADSYQPQHF. DNA of the CDR3: TGTGCCAGCAGCGCGGACAGTTATCAGCCCCAGCATTTT.

J is TRBJ2-1 and V is TRBV5-1; unclear D gene. V was pared by 2 bases and J by 9 bases, with 15 bases between. Per germline, CDR1 SGHRS and CDR2 YFSETQ. This CDR3 has 14 amino acids. The CDR3 here is CASSFVGSGIEQFF. The CDR3 coding sequence is TGCGCCAGCAGCTTCGTAGGGTCAGGCATTGAGCAGTTCTTC.

The chain employs TRBV5-5 and TRBJ1-2; the D is unclear. V was trimmed by 4 bases and J by 5 bases, leaving 9 bases between them. This CDR3 has 12 residues. Looked up from germline, CDR1 is SGHKS and CDR2 is YYEKEE (reference sequence). CDR3: CASSPSLYGYTF. CDR3 nucleotide sequence: TGTGCCAGCAGCCCAAGCCTTTATGGCTACACCTTC.

This clone was seen more than once but under ten times. The chain carries TRBV15 and TRBJ1-2, with D uncertain. V dropped 0 bases and J dropped 4 bases, with 12 bases sitting between them. Germline CDR1 and CDR2: LNHNV and YYDKDF (reference sequence). The CDR3 runs to 15 residues. The CDR3 coding sequence is TGTGCCACCAGCAGAGATAGAGGGATAGCCTATGGCTACACCTTC. Protein: CATSRDRGIAYGYTF.

This clone turned up a few times. The V gene is TRBV28, the J gene TRBJ1-6; possible D gene TRBD1, 5 bases. Germline CDR1 and CDR2: MDHEN and SYDVKM. The V end lost 7 bases, the J end lost 7 bases, and 23 bases lay between the germline ends. This CDR3 is 17 amino acids long. The CDR3 loop reads CASKGYRGGIRNSPLHF. DNA for the CDR3: TGTGCCAGCAAAGGGTACCGTGGGGGGATTCGCAATTCACCCCTCCACTTT.

V usage is TRBV9 and J usage is TRBJ2-1, with TRBD1 matching over 8 bases. CDR3 length equals 12 residues. V lost 4 bases and J lost 9; bases outside the gene matches: 3. Germline V gives CDR1 SGDLS, CDR2 YYNGEE. The CDR3 DNA reads TGTGCCAGCAGCTTTGACAGGGGTGAGCAGTTCTTC. This encodes CASSFDRGEQFF.

The gene calls are TRBV6-5 and TRBJ1-2; perhaps TRBD1 as D (6 bases). Trimming removed 8 bases at V and 4 bases at J, with 11 bases between. CDR3 length: 12 residues. CDR1 and CDR2 from the germline V gene are MNHEY and SVGAGI. The CDR3 region has the DNA TGTGCCAGCGGGGGGGGGCTCTATGGCTACACCTTC. Encoded protein: CASGGGLYGYTF.

This clone was seen many times. The chain combines TRBV18 with TRBJ2-1; 12 bases are shared with TRBD1. With 4 bases clipped from V and 7 bases from J, the junction kept 8 bases outside the gene matches. CDR1 KGHSH and CDR2 LQKENI come from the germline V gene. The CDR3 totals 16 residues. As DNA, the CDR3 is TGTGCCAGCTCACAAACGGGGACAGGGGGCACAAATGAGCAGTTCTTC. This codes for CASSQTGTGGTNEQFF. The whole variable domain, remainder taken from reference TRBV18 and TRBJ2-1, is NAGVMQNPRHLVRRRGQEARLRCSPMKGHSHVYWYRQLPEEGLKFMVYLQKENIIDESGMPKERFSAEFPKEGPSILRIQQVVRGDSAAYFCASSQTGTGGTNEQFFGPGTRLTVL.

The chain combines TRBV5-1 with TRBJ1-2; tentatively, D is TRBD1 (6 bases). The CDR3 is 14 residues long. The V and J ends lost 4 bases and 5 bases respectively, with 15 bases between them. Germline V gene lookup returns CDR1 SGHRS and CDR2 YFSETQ. This chain's CDR3 is CASSTGPQGYGYTF. CDR3 in DNA: TGCGCCAGCAGCACGGGACCTCAGGGGTATGGCTACACCTTC.

The rearrangement uses TRBV28 and TRBJ1-2, with D tentatively TRBD1 (6 bases). Germline CDR1 is MDHEN and CDR2 is SYDVKM. The CDR3 consists of 15 residues. V dropped 2 bases and J dropped 8 bases, with 18 bases sitting between them. The CDR3 sequence: CASSLRTGASLGYTF. Here the CDR3 DNA reads TGTGCCAGCAGTTTACGAACGGGGGCATCCTTAGGCTACACCTTC.

The chain combines TRBV5-1 with TRBJ1-1; the match to TRBD1 covers 8 bases. The CDR3 loop spans 13 amino acids. Germline-derived CDR1 and CDR2 are SGHRS and YFSETQ. J gave up 8 bases and V 2 bases, and 5 bases lay outside the gene matches. The CDR3 loop reads CASSLPGGREAFF. CDR3 DNA sequence: TGCGCCAGCAGCTTACCAGGGGGCAGGGAAGCTTTCTTT.

The V gene is TRBV18, the J gene TRBJ2-1, with D perhaps TRBD2 (6 bases). The ends were cut back, 2 bases at V and 4 bases at J, with 9 bases in the middle. This CDR3 has 14 amino acids. Looked up from germline, CDR1 is KGHSH and CDR2 is LQKENI. Here the CDR3 reads CASSPGGKYNEQFF. CDR3 sequence (DNA): TGTGCCAGCTCACCAGGGGGGAAGTACAATGAGCAGTTCTTC.

The chain recombines TRBV19 with TRBJ2-7; no firm D call. CDR1 is LNHDA and CDR2 is SQIVND in the germline V gene (reference sequence). This CDR3 is built from 17 residues. The V gene lost 4 bases and the J gene lost 1 base, with 20 bases spanning the gap. CDR3 in amino acids: CASSTLQRTGPSYEQYF. CDR3 DNA: TGTGCCAGTAGTACACTACAGAGGACGGGCCCTTCCTACGAGCAGTACTTC.

CDR3 in DNA: TGTGCCAGCAGCTTAACGGGGCCGGAGGCGGGGAGGAATGAGCAGTTCTTC. Its protein product is CASSLTGPEAGRNEQFF. This sequence joins TRBV7-3 and TRBJ2-1, with a weak D call TRBD2 (6 bases). Trimming took 0 bases from V and 7 from J, leaving 19 bases between them. The CDR3 covers 17 residues. Looked up from germline, CDR1 is SGHTA and CDR2 is FQGTGA.

V usage is TRBV7-2 and J usage is TRBJ2-1, with 9 bases aligning to TRBD1. V lost 6 bases to trimming and J lost 10 bases; unmatched junction nucleotides: 10. CDR1 and CDR2 from the germline V gene are SGHTA and FQGNSA. CDR3 length: 14 residues. CDR3 bases: TGTGCCAGCAGGCCCCGGGACAGGGTGCGAGAGCAGTTCTTC. Protein product: CASRPRDRVREQFF.